Listed below are T cell receptor beta chains from one sample, sequenced in a study of blood T cell repertoires in COVID-19. The assay was immunoSEQ multiplex PCR, and TCRdb's table has in-frame clones only and misses some. The sample records approximately 150,000 clones, more than 75% being singletons. Sample: peripheral blood. All receptors come from a woman aged 45-60 years with acute or convalescent COVID-19. Each CDR3 is given with its conserved first and last residue. D genes are given only for firm matches. Clone size is stated in some rows and not others, as once, few, many or a class when expanded.

>-|-|TRBJ2-7|TRBV4-2
TGTGCCAGCAGCCAAGACGGGGGGCAGGCGCGGGAGCAGTACTTC
CASSQDGGQAREQYF
>once|TRBD1|TRBJ2-2|TRBV19
TGTGCCAGTAACCCCAGGACAGGGTACACCGGGGAGCTGTTTTTT
CASNPRTGYTGELFF
>-|TRBD2|TRBJ2-3|TRBV7-2
TGTGCCAGCAGCTTAGGGAGCGGGGCGGACACAGATACGCAGTATTTT
CASSLGSGADTDTQYF
>-|TRBD1|TRBJ1-2|TRBV19
TGTGCCAGTAGTATCGGATACACAGGGGCCGGCTATGGCTACACCTTC
CASSIGYTGAGYGYTF
>-|-|TRBJ2-2|TRBV4-3
TGCGCCAGCAGCCAGCGGTTGGGGGCGATCACCGGGGAGCTGTTTTTT
CASSQRLGAITGELFF
>once|-|TRBJ1-1|TRBV7-9
TGTGCCAGCCGTTGTAGAAGGGAGAGTATGAACACTGAAGCTTTCTTT
CASRCRRESMNTEAFF
>few|TRBD2|TRBJ2-7|TRBV7-9
TGTGCCAGCAGTCAGGCGGGGGACGGCTCCTACGAGCAGTACTTC
CASSQAGDGSYEQYF
>-|-|TRBJ2-7|TRBV5-1
TGCGCCAGCCAAACAGGGAGCGAACCCTACGAGCAGTACTTC
CASQTGSEPYEQYF
>-|TRBD1|TRBJ2-6|TRBV30
TGTGCCTGGAGTGCGACAGGGATTGGGTCTGGGGCCAACGTCCTGACTTTC
CAWSATGIGSGANVLTF
>-|TRBD1|TRBJ1-1|TRBV6-5
TGTGCCAGCAGTTGGGGTCCAGGGGGCTACACTGAAGCTTTCTTT
CASSWGPGGYTEAFF
>-|TRBD1|TRBJ2-1|TRBV13
TGTGCCAGCATCCGGACAGGGGTTTTTGTCGAGCAGTTCTTC
CASIRTGVFVEQFF
>-|-|TRBJ1-5|TRBV4-2
TGTGCCAGCAGCGCCATGCGGATGGGGGGTAATCAGCCCCAGCATTTT
CASSAMRMGGNQPQHF
>-|-|TRBJ1-1|TRBV3-1/TRBV3-2
TGTGCCAGCAGCCATAACGGGAGGACTGAAGCTTTCTTT
CASSHNGRTEAFF
>-|-|TRBJ1-5|TRBV4-3
TGCGCCAGCAGCCAAGGGGCCGCGGGAGAGCCCCAGCATTTT
CASSQGAAGEPQHF
>once|-|TRBJ2-5|TRBV4-1
TGCGCCAGCAGCCAAGACCAGACAGCTCAAGAGACCCAGTACTTC
CASSQDQTAQETQYF